These 18 T cell receptor beta chains share one sample of origin, sequenced in a study of technical replicates of blood from a handful of donors. The protocol was immunoSEQ multiplex PCR, while the TCRdb copy is restricted to in-frame clones and leaves out a portion. There are more than 55,000 clones in the sample; approximately 91% occur only once, and over 4% lies in the top ten. Sequenced material: PBMCs. The receptors stem from a human donor in good health. Some clones in this sample may be carry-over from other donors' samples.

This chain connects TRBV18 to TRBJ1-5; D may be TRBD1 (5 bases). CDR3 size: 16 residues. Germline values: CDR1 KGHSH, CDR2 LQKENI. Deletions cut 2 bases from V and 6 bases from J, with 17 bases between. The CDR3 protein is CASSPRAGLIVQPQHF. Here the CDR3 DNA reads TGTGCCAGCTCACCAAGGGCAGGGTTGATAGTTCAGCCCCAGCATTTT.

This rearrangement joins TRBV7-9 to TRBJ1-4; 12 bases map to TRBD1. V gave up 5 bases and J gave up 7 bases; unmatched junction bases: 5. This CDR3 spans 15 amino acids. In germline, CDR1 is SEHNR, CDR2 FQNEAQ (reference sequence). The CDR3 region has the DNA TGTGCCAGCAGCCCAGGGACAGGGGGCGTTGAAAAACTGTTTTTT. It encodes CASSPGTGGVEKLFF. The variable domain in full, with the rest retrieved from reference TRBV7-9 and TRBJ1-4, is DTGVSQNPRHKITKRGQNVTFRCDPISEHNRLYWYRQTLGQGPEFLTYFQNEAQLEKSRLLSDRFSAERPKGSFSTLEIQRTEQGDSAMYLCASSPGTGGVEKLFFGSGTQLSVL.

V usage is TRBV6-1 and J usage is TRBJ2-7, with 9 bases identical to TRBD2. From germline, CDR1 is MNHNS and CDR2 SASEGT. The ends lost 0 bases at V and 1 base at J; junction bases unmatched: 4. The length of the CDR3 is 16 residues. CDR3 loop: CASSEAGLARSYEQYF. DNA of the CDR3: TGTGCCAGCAGTGAAGCCGGACTAGCGCGATCCTACGAGCAGTACTTC.

The chain is built from TRBV4-2 and TRBJ2-2; 8 nucleotides agree with TRBD2. Germline CDR1 reads LGHNA; CDR2 reads YNFKEQ. V was pared by 4 bases and J by 1 base, with 5 bases of the junction left unmatched. CDR3 size: 16 residues. The CDR3 spells CASSRRGELNTGELFF. The DNA of the CDR3 is TGTGCCAGCAGCCGGCGGGGGGAGTTGAACACCGGGGAGCTGTTTTTT.

The chain links TRBV7-9 to TRBJ2-7, with D unclear. CDR3 length: 14 amino acids. The ends were cut back, 3 bases at V and 3 bases at J, with 12 bases in the middle. The V gene's germline CDR1 is SEHNR and CDR2 FQNEAQ (reference sequence). Here the CDR3 DNA reads TGTGCCAGCAGCTTTGAGACTTTTCGCTACGAGCAGTACTTC. It codes for CASSFETFRYEQYF.

The V call is TRBV27, the J call TRBJ2-1; D may be TRBD2 (5 bases). Germline V gene data show CDR1 as MNHEY and CDR2 as SMNVEV (reference sequence). CDR3 size: 14 residues. V gave up 2 bases and J gave up 6 bases, with 11 bases separating them. CDR3 DNA sequence: TGTGCCAGCAGTTTACCGGGCGAGGGCAATGAGCAGTTCTTC. The encoded protein is CASSLPGEGNEQFF.

V usage is TRBV5-6 and J usage is TRBJ2-5, with 8 bases that match TRBD2. Germline CDR1 SGHDT, CDR2 YYEEEE. The CDR3 covers 16 residues. V lost 0 bases to trimming and J lost 0 bases; unmatched junction nucleotides: 4. The CDR3 nucleotides read TGTGCCAGCAGCTTGGTTTTAGCGGGGTACCAAGAGACCCAGTACTTC. Its protein is CASSLVLAGYQETQYF.

V usage is TRBV5-1 and J usage is TRBJ1-6, with a possible D match to TRBD1 (6 bases). The CDR3 is 14 amino acids. V lost 2 bases and J lost 8, with 11 bases in between. Germline CDR1 SGHRS, CDR2 YFSETQ. CDR3 region: CASSLSGGYSPLHF. CDR3 coding DNA: TGCGCCAGCAGCTTATCGGGGGGCTATTCACCCCTCCACTTT.

This clone appeared once. This chain uses TRBV4-2 with TRBJ2-2; tentative D call: TRBD2 (6 bases). Trimming took off 1 base at V and 8 bases at J, with 11 bases between the two ends. Germline V gene data show CDR1 as LGHNA and CDR2 as YNFKEQ. This CDR3 is 14 amino acids long. In DNA form, the CDR3 reads TGTGCCAGCAGCCAAGTAGCGAGCGGGGGGGAGCTGTTTTTT. Residues: CASSQVASGGELFF.

The chain has TRBV5-1 and TRBJ1-6; a weak D match, TRBD1 (6 bases). The CDR3 covers 19 residues. Per germline, CDR1 SGHRS and CDR2 YFSETQ. V was clipped by 4 bases and J by 7 bases, with 27 bases between them. CDR3 loop: CASSAGVRGQLSGNSPLHF. The CDR3 DNA follows: TGCGCCAGCAGCGCAGGGGTACGGGGTCAATTAAGTGGAAATTCACCCCTCCACTTT.

This rearrangement joins TRBV5-1 to TRBJ2-7; 7 bases are a match to TRBD2. The V segment lost 4 bases and the J segment 4 bases; nucleotides outside the gene matches: 5. The germline gives CDR1 SGHRS, CDR2 YFSETQ. This CDR3 has 13 residues. The CDR3 region is CASSAERGYEQYF. Here the CDR3 DNA reads TGCGCCAGCAGCGCGGAGCGGGGATACGAGCAGTACTTC.

J is TRBJ1-5 and V is TRBV19; 12 nucleotides match TRBD1. After removal of 7 bases from V and 4 bases from J, the junction contained 5 bases not matched to a gene. The CDR3 spans 15 residues. Looked up from germline, CDR1 is LNHDA and CDR2 is SQIVND (reference sequence). The CDR3 coding sequence is TGTGCCAGTACCGGGACAGGGGGCCCTAATCAGCCCCAGCATTTT. Translating gives CASTGTGGPNQPQHF.

This chain links TRBV6-1 with TRBJ2-7; a possible D gene is TRBD1 (6 bases). V was pared by 4 bases and J by 5 bases, with 12 bases between. Germline V lookup: CDR1 MNHNS, CDR2 SASEGT. CDR3 length: 13 residues. The CDR3 coding sequence is TGTGCCAGCAGTGTGGAACAGGGTAACGAGCAGTACTTC. It encodes CASSVEQGNEQYF.

J is TRBJ2-7 and V is TRBV4-3, with 8 bases aligning to TRBD1. J gave up 2 bases and V 1 base, and 4 bases lay outside the gene matches. The CDR3 totals 15 residues. Germline V lookup: CDR1 LGHNA, CDR2 YSLEER. The CDR3 spells CASSQAGQGPYEQYF. The CDR3 DNA reads TGCGCCAGCAGCCAAGCCGGACAGGGCCCCTACGAGCAGTACTTC.

This chain joins TRBV6-1 and TRBJ1-2; no clear D gene. The germline gives CDR1 MNHNS, CDR2 SASEGT. V lost 6 bases to trimming and J lost 10 bases, with 15 bases between them. The CDR3 is 12 amino acids. In DNA, the CDR3 is TGTGCCAGCAGCTATACGCCACAGACCTACACCTTC. It specifies CASSYTPQTYTF.

This chain links TRBV25-1 with TRBJ2-1, with D possibly TRBD2 on 5 matching bases. The germline V gene encodes CDR1 MGHDK and CDR2 SYGVNS. The CDR3 has 14 residues. V shed 2 bases and J shed 7 bases, with 12 bases lying between them. The CDR3: CASSERGRWNEQFF. DNA of the CDR3: TGTGCCAGCAGTGAACGAGGGCGTTGGAATGAGCAGTTCTTC.

CDR3 region: CASNIGVGDSPLHF. CDR3 sequence (DNA): TGTGCCAGCAACATAGGGGTGGGCGATTCACCCCTCCACTTT. The chain is built from TRBV5-4 and TRBJ1-6; D is possibly TRBD1 (5 bases). The CDR3 consists of 14 residues. Trimming stripped 6 bases from V and 8 bases from J, with 15 bases between. CDR1 SGHNT and CDR2 YYREEE come from the germline V gene (reference sequence).

V is TRBV5-4 and J is TRBJ1-5; D is perhaps TRBD1 (6 bases). Germline CDR1 reads SGHNT; CDR2 reads YYREEE (reference sequence). There are 15 residues in the CDR3. V was trimmed by 0 bases and J by 3 bases, leaving 10 bases between them. The CDR3 protein is CASSLDQGSNQPQHF. For the CDR3, the DNA is TGTGCCAGCAGCTTGGATCAGGGGTCCAATCAGCCCCAGCATTTT.